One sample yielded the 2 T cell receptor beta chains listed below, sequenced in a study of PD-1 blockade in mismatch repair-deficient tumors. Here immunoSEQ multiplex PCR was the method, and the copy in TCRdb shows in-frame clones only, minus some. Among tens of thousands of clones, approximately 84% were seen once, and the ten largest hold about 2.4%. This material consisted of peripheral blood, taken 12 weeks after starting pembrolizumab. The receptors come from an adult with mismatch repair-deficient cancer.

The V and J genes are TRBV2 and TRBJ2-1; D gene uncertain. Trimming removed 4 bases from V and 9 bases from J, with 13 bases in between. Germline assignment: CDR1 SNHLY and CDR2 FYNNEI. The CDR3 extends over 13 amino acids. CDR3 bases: TGTGCCAGCAGTGCGGGCAGTATGCGTGAGCAGTTCTTC. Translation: CASSAGSMREQFF. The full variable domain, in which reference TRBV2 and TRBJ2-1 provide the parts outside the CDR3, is EPEVTQTPSHQVTQMGQEVILRCVPISNHLYFYWYRQILGQKVEFLVSFYNNEISEKSEIFDDQFSVERPDGSNFTLKIRSTKLEDSAMYFCASSAGSMREQFFGPGTRLTVL.

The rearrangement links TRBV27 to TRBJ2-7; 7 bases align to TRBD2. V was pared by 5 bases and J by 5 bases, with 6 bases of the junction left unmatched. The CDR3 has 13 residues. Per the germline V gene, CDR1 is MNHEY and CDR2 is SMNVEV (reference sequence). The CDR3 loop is CASSPGGRHEQYF. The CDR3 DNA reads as TGTGCCAGCAGTCCCGGGGGGAGGCACGAGCAGTACTTC.